This paragraph covers one T cell receptor beta chain sequence. The sample holds a few counts of this clone. Its binding antigen is unknown. No quality values exist for individual bases; no much larger clone is one base distant. Each sample was amplified in two independent genomic DNA replicates, using approximately 0.5 ug for blood and about 1.5 ug for tumor or normal breast. Following the manufacturer's instructions, the ImmunoSeq Intro kit was used to carry out TCRB sequencing on genomic DNA. The multiplex PCR ran for 31 cycles using proprietary primers and spike-in control sequences for absolute quantification. Single-end 150-bp reads were used to sequence an 87-bp fragment covering the CDR3 and the flanking V and J genes. Each lane of an Illumina MiSeq running version 3.0 chemistry carried seven multiplexed samples, with two replicates apiece. Processing in the source paper ran as follows. Raw data were processed by the vendor's proprietary pipeline, with both replicates merged into one result per sample. A clonotype was defined as productive rearrangements that share the same V-gene family, CDR3 amino acid sequence and J-gene segment. Clonality was computed as 1 minus the normalized Shannon entropy (Pielou evenness) of TCRB abundances. To estimate T cell density, the total number of templates was divided by the input cell count, which was inferred from how much DNA went in. Recon was used with default parameters to estimate total repertoire diversity and clonality. A clonotype counted as tumor-enriched if its abundance in tumor exceeded 0.1% and was at least 32-fold higher than its abundance in normal breast. Sourced from immuneACCESS, this table was stored by TCRdb with only in-frame sequences that have V and J called. A share of the clones is absent; for the studies checked, an unresolved V gene accounts for under half, and the remainder has no known explanation. D and trimming come from the DNA, and the V and J calls and clone size come from that table. Across this sample there are 45,000 to 60,000 clones, with 65% to 90% seen only once. The ten biggest clones cover about 1.4% of the sample.

The data stem from a study of early stage breast cancer tumors (dated 2017 in TCRdb). Broadly, across the study: Of the 15 or so invasive breast tumors, approximately 11 were found to be estrogen receptor-positive, progesterone receptor-positive and HER2-negative. Of the roughly 12 ER+/PR+/HER2- tumors, eight were classified as invasive ductal carcinomas and four as invasive lobular carcinomas. Across all samples, a few million templates representing approximately 1 million unique clonotypes were detected. A read coverage of roughly 10-fold per sample was achieved on average.

Study-level results and caveats: Chain pairing and functional markers such as CD4, CD8 and FOXP3 were missed by bulk genomic DNA sequencing of unsorted cells. Enriched TCRB sequences shared across patients were mostly commonly generated sequences, unlikely to play an important role in the tumor microenvironment. Compared with adjacent normal breast tissue, tumors had roughly 2.5-fold higher T cell density and higher clonality. Analysis by tumor subtype was prevented by the small cohort size. Repertoires from blood and normal breast were more alike than repertoires from blood and tumor, and in about 90% of the 16 patients, comparing each tissue with blood separated tumor from normal.

At the junction V is shortened by 3 bases and J by 1 base, with 14 bases in between. The germline V gene (reference sequence) specifies LNHDA as CDR1 and SQIVND as CDR2. The CDR3 contains 16 residues, cysteine and phenylalanine counted. The kept DNA is CDR3 alone, 48 bases in frame from the first base. The study profiled bulk TCR beta-chain repertoires in matched peripheral blood, tumor and adjacent normal breast tissue taken from approximately 16 patients with early-stage breast cancer. Before surgery, roughly 4.5-11 mL of whole blood was collected in EDTA tubes and processed within 2 hours. Ficoll-Paque centrifugation in SepMate-50 tubes was used to isolate peripheral blood mononuclear cells. PBMCs were cryopreserved in aliquots of roughly 1.8 to 4 million cells in about 90% FBS with about 10% DMSO and kept in liquid nitrogen. Genomic DNA was extracted with the Qiagen AllPrep DNA/RNA Mini kit.

This receptor was identified in a person between 50 and 60 years old with breast cancer. The sample comprised blood. The chain employs TRBV19 and TRBJ2-3; the D segment cannot be called with confidence. The CDR3 is CASSIQDFGGTDTQYF. The sequenced DNA: TGTGCCAGTAGTATTCAAGACTTTGGGGGCACAGATACGCAGTATTTT.